Listed here are 21 T cell receptor beta chains from one sample, sequenced in a study of cytomegalovirus exposure and HLA in healthy donors. Sequencing was performed with immunoSEQ multiplex PCR; in TCRdb, only in-frame clones are kept and a portion is missing. The data contain 250,000 to 350,000 clones, roughly 88% of them singletons. Sample: PBMCs. These receptor sequences come from a woman aged 18-30 years in good health and CMV-seronegative.

The CDR3 bases are TGTGCCAGCAGCTTGCTAGCGGGCTCCTACGAGCAGTACTTC. Translated: CASSLLAGSYEQYF. This chain connects TRBV7-8 to TRBJ2-7, with TRBD2 identical over 8 bases. CDR3 size: 14 residues. CDR1 SGHVS and CDR2 FQNEAQ come from the germline V gene. V trimming: 3 bases; J trimming: 0 bases; junction bases outside the gene matches: 1.

The rearrangement joins TRBV6-1 to TRBJ2-7; 8 nucleotides match TRBD1. V lost 2 bases, J lost 6 bases, and 9 bases stayed unmatched. The germline V gene encodes CDR1 MNHNS and CDR2 SASEGT. The CDR3 contains 15 residues. The CDR3 here is CASSEFPTGAGEQYF. CDR3 DNA sequence: TGTGCCAGCAGTGAATTTCCGACAGGGGCGGGCGAGCAGTACTTC.

This clone occurred a few times. This same CDR3 is encoded by further DNA sequences in the sample. The V gene is TRBV11-2, the J gene TRBJ2-5; TRBD2 is a possible D gene (5 bases). Germline CDR1 reads SGHAT; CDR2 reads FQNNGV. This CDR3 region has 13 residues. Trimming pared 3 bases from V and 2 bases from J, leaving 7 bases between. CDR3 DNA sequence: TGTGCCAGCAGCTTGGGGAGACAAGAGACCCAGTACTTC. Translation gives CASSLGRQETQYF.

This clone appeared a single time. The chain links TRBV5-8 to TRBJ1-5, with 7 nucleotides matching TRBD1. This CDR3 comprises 15 residues. Germline V gene sequence: CDR1 SGHTS, CDR2 YDEGEE. V lost 5 bases and J lost 0; bases outside the gene matches: 5. CDR3 sequence reads: CASSSGQYSNQPQHF. CDR3 bases: TGTGCCAGCAGTTCGGGACAGTATAGCAATCAGCCCCAGCATTTT.

This clone was counted a single time. This chain connects TRBV7-2 to TRBJ2-7; TRBD2 matches at 7 bases. CDR3 length equals 14 residues. The ends lost 5 bases at V and 2 bases at J; junction bases unmatched: 6. Germline V CDR1 and CDR2: SGHTA, FQGNSA. The CDR3 protein is CASSQRDVTYEQYF. CDR3 nucleotides: TGTGCCAGCAGCCAGCGGGACGTAACCTACGAGCAGTACTTC.

This sequence joins TRBV30 and TRBJ1-5; weak D call: TRBD1 (5 bases). Per germline, CDR1 GTSNPN and CDR2 SVGIG (reference sequence). V lost 0 bases to trimming and J lost 3 bases, with 9 bases between them. This CDR3 is 14 amino acids long. This chain's CDR3 is CAWSVGAINQPQHF. In DNA form, the CDR3 reads TGTGCCTGGAGTGTAGGGGCAATCAATCAGCCCCAGCATTTT.

The chain couples TRBV5-1 to TRBJ2-1; D perhaps matches TRBD1 (6 bases). The germline V gene encodes CDR1 SGHRS and CDR2 YFSETQ. The CDR3 spans 16 residues. V was pared by 3 bases and J by 6 bases, with 19 bases between. CDR3 amino acids: CASSWKKGEGGNEQFF. CDR3 nucleotides: TGCGCCAGCAGCTGGAAAAAGGGGGAAGGTGGCAATGAGCAGTTCTTC.

The chain has TRBV7-2 and TRBJ1-5; 7 bases agree with TRBD1. CDR3 length: 15 amino acids. J lost 5 bases, V lost 0 bases, and 4 bases had no gene match. CDR1 and CDR2 (germline): SGHTA, FQGNSA. CDR3 sequence: CASSLAGQLYQPQHF. CDR3 DNA: TGTGCCAGCAGCTTAGCGGGACAGCTTTATCAGCCCCAGCATTTT.

The chain carries TRBV4-3 and TRBJ1-2; D gene uncertain. Trimming stripped 4 bases from V and 6 bases from J, with 15 bases between. Germline assignment: CDR1 LGHNA and CDR2 YSLEER. The CDR3 runs 14 residues. As DNA, the CDR3 is TGCGCCAGCAGCCGCTCCGGGTCTTGGGATGGCTACACCTTC. It specifies CASSRSGSWDGYTF.

The chain recombines TRBV28 with TRBJ1-5; D unresolved. Germline assignment: CDR1 MDHEN and CDR2 SYDVKM. V gave up 5 bases and J gave up 4 bases, with 24 bases separating them. The CDR3 totals 18 residues. The CDR3 DNA follows: TGTGCCAGCAGTCCTAAAAGGACTTCCTCGCGGGGAAATCAGCCCCAGCATTTT. Its translation: CASSPKRTSSRGNQPQHF.

The J gene is TRBJ2-1, the V gene TRBV4-1; 8 positions match TRBD2. This CDR3 has 16 amino acids. The germline V gene encodes CDR1 MGHRA and CDR2 YSYEKL. The J segment lost 4 bases and the V segment lost 1 base, leaving 6 bases of the junction unmatched. CDR3 sequence: CASSQGETSVYNEQFF. The CDR3 region has the DNA TGCGCCAGCAGCCAAGGTGAGACTAGCGTGTACAATGAGCAGTTCTTC.

The chain has TRBV5-1 and TRBJ2-5; 7 positions agree with TRBD1. This CDR3 spans 15 amino acids. The junction had 5 bases not matched to a gene; V was cut back by 0 bases and J by 3 bases. Germline CDR1 is SGHRS and CDR2 is YFSETQ. The CDR3 is CASSLAGTAKETQYF. CDR3 coding DNA: TGCGCCAGCAGCTTGGCGGGGACAGCAAAAGAGACCCAGTACTTC.

The chain combines TRBV27 with TRBJ2-2; a possible D gene is TRBD1 (6 bases). Trimming removed 5 bases from V and 5 bases from J, with 15 bases in between. The germline V gene encodes CDR1 MNHEY and CDR2 SMNVEV (reference sequence). CDR3 length: 15 amino acids. The CDR3 sequence: CASSVGGGATGELFF. The CDR3, as DNA: TGTGCCAGCAGTGTAGGTGGGGGCGCTACCGGGGAGCTGTTTTTT.

The V gene is TRBV9, the J gene TRBJ2-7; 9 positions match TRBD2. Germline V gene lookup returns CDR1 SGDLS and CDR2 YYNGEE. With 0 bases clipped from V and 3 bases from J, the junction kept 4 bases outside the gene matches. CDR3 length: 15 amino acids. The CDR3 DNA sequence: TGTGCCAGCAGCGTAGCCGGTAGCGGGAGCTACGAGCAGTACTTC. This translates into CASSVAGSGSYEQYF.

The V gene is TRBV9, the J gene TRBJ2-1, with TRBD2 identical over 9 bases. Germline V gives CDR1 SGDLS, CDR2 YYNGEE. This CDR3 contains 16 residues. With 3 bases clipped from V and 3 bases from J, the junction kept 7 bases outside the gene matches. In DNA form, the CDR3 reads TGTGCCAGCAGCGCCCCTAGCGGGATGAACTACAATGAGCAGTTCTTC. It specifies CASSAPSGMNYNEQFF.

The rearrangement links TRBV29-1 to TRBJ2-5; maybe TRBD2 (6 bases). The length of the CDR3 is 12 residues. The V gene lost 5 bases and the J gene lost 0 bases, with 7 bases spanning the gap. Germline values: CDR1 SQVTM, CDR2 ANQGSEA. The CDR3 loop is CSVSGYQETQYF. The DNA for the CDR3 is TGCAGCGTTAGCGGGTACCAAGAGACCCAGTACTTC.

J is TRBJ1-1 and V is TRBV6-5, with D possibly TRBD1 on 6 matching bases. The CDR3 sequence is 15 residues long. Germline assignment: CDR1 MNHEY and CDR2 SVGAGI. V was shortened by 0 bases and J by 0 bases, with 8 bases between the two germline ends. The CDR3 DNA follows: TGTGCCAGCAGTTACTCGACAGGTTTGAACACTGAAGCTTTCTTT. Protein product: CASSYSTGLNTEAFF.

As DNA, the CDR3 is TGTGCCAGTCCGGACAGCTATGGCTACACCTTC. Translating gives CASPDSYGYTF. The genes are TRBV7-9 and TRBJ1-2; TRBD1 is a possible D gene (6 bases). CDR3 length: 11 amino acids. CDR1 SEHNR and CDR2 FQNEAQ come from the germline V gene (reference sequence). The V gene lost 9 bases and the J gene lost 4 bases, with 9 bases spanning the gap.

Worth noting for this clone: The sample carries other DNA sequences with the same CDR3. V usage is TRBV6-5 and J usage is TRBJ1-2; perhaps TRBD1 as D (5 bases). V was pared by 6 bases and J by 4 bases, with 12 bases between. Per the germline V gene, CDR1 is MNHEY and CDR2 is SVGAGI. The CDR3 runs 13 residues. The CDR3 nucleotides read TGTGCCAGCAGACGCCAGGGAGGCTATGGCTACACCTTC. The encoded protein is CASRRQGGYGYTF.

The V and J genes are TRBV5-1 and TRBJ2-1; 10 bases match TRBD1. V lost 4 bases to trimming and J lost 7 bases; unmatched junction nucleotides: 17. From germline, CDR1 is SGHRS and CDR2 YFSETQ. The CDR3 loop spans 18 amino acids. In DNA form, the CDR3 reads TGCGCCAGCAGCCCGGGACAGGGGCCTGGCCAATTTGGAAATGAGCAGTTCTTC. Amino acids: CASSPGQGPGQFGNEQFF.

The chain joins TRBV7-2 to TRBJ2-1; TRBD2 might be the D (6 bases). Per germline, CDR1 SGHTA and CDR2 FQGNSA. With 3 bases removed from V and 8 bases from J, the gap between germline ends came to 11 bases. The CDR3 runs 13 residues. CDR3 sequence reads: CASSFTSMDEQFF. CDR3 bases: TGTGCCAGCAGCTTTACTAGCATGGATGAGCAGTTCTTC. Combining the CDR3 with reference TRBV7-2 and TRBJ2-1 gives the whole variable domain GAGVSQSPSNKVTEKGKDVELRCDPISGHTALYWYRQSLGQGLEFLIYFQGNSAPDKSGLPSDRFSAERTGGSVSTLTIQRTQQEDSAVYLCASSFTSMDEQFFGPGTRLTVL.